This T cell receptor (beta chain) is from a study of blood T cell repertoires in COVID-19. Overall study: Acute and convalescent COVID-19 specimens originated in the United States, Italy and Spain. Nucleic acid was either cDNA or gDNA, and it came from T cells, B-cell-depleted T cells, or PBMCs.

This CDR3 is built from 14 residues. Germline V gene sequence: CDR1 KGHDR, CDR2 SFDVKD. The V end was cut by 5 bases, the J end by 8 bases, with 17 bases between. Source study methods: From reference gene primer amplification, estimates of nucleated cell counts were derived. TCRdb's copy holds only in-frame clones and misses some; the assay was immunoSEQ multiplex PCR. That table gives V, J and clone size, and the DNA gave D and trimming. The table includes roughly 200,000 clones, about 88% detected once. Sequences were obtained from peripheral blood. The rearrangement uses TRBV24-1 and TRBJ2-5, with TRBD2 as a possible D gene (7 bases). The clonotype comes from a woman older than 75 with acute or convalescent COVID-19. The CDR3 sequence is CATSGWGGDNTQYF. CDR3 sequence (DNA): TGTGCCACCAGTGGTTGGGGGGGGGACAACACCCAGTACTTC.